Listed below are T cell receptor beta chains from one sample, sequenced in a study of shared T cell receptors in the human thymus. Generated by immunoSEQ multiplex PCR, the TCRdb table keeps only in-frame clones and is missing some. This table has under 850,000 clones, 85% to 90% appearing once. The data also belong to a second study, concerning human thymus T cells.

What was sequenced was thymocytes. The receptors were sampled from a boy less than two years old with a congenital heart defect. Each CDR3 is given without its conserved first and last residue.

v_call	j_call	cdr3_aa
TRBV7-9	TRBJ2-5	ASSHSTVPETQY
TRBV19	TRBJ2-7	ASSITGTSGRRTYEQY
TRBV5-8	TRBJ2-2	ASSLEGQELF
TRBV7-6	TRBJ1-3	ASSPQQSPSGNTIY
TRBV21-1	TRBJ2-1	ASRWLAGSYNEQF
TRBV6-5	TRBJ1-4	ASSPRGQGNEKLF
TRBV10-1	TRBJ2-3	ASSEWDKGNTDTQY
TRBV4-1	TRBJ2-1	ASSQDCRTSGKYNEQF
TRBV30	TRBJ2-6	AWSNPSRFSGANVLT
TRBV7-6	TRBJ2-1	ASSRLAGGRGGYNEQF
TRBV5-1	TRBJ2-7	ASSRGEAGGGYEQY
TRBV27	TRBJ2-2	ASSYLIRGGYGELF
TRBV5-1	TRBJ2-7	ASSSGLAGAYEQY
TRBV7-2	TRBJ2-7	ASSLKARTGAYEQY
TRBV6-1	TRBJ1-1	ASRNRENTEAF
TRBV27	TRBJ2-7	ASSLTPREGDEQY
TRBV19	TRBJ1-1	ASSITPAQQKAF
TRBV7-2	TRBJ1-2	ASRLKRLKPYRGGGYT
TRBV7-9	TRBJ2-5	ASSPRWETQY
TRBV6-1	TRBJ2-3	ASSDREVPDTQY
TRBV5-6	TRBJ2-3	ASSQGLSTDTQY
TRBV28	TRBJ1-5	ASTRNPGASNQPQH
TRBV4-3	TRBJ2-1	ASSQEWRMAVSSYNEQF
TRBV27	TRBJ2-1	ASAPDYQRNEQF
TRBV4-3	TRBJ2-7	ASSQVARAGPSSYEQY
TRBV5-1	TRBJ2-3	ASSARGTSESSTDTQY
TRBV5-4	TRBJ2-3	AGGTSTDTQY
TRBV28	TRBJ1-1	ASSLSGDTEAF
TRBV7-8	TRBJ1-3	ASSFSHSPADTIY
TRBV14	TRBJ2-7	ASSPKREGYEQY
TRBV30	TRBJ2-2	AWRTSGRSNTGELF
TRBV7-9	TRBJ2-7	ASSPSGRVYEQY
TRBV18	TRBJ2-7	ASSRIRDRGHEQY
TRBV19	TRBJ2-6	ASELLAGGPSGANVLT
TRBV12-5	TRBJ2-2	ASGLVPGGTGELF
TRBV7-9	TRBJ2-2	ASSKGVVGGELF
TRBV5-8	TRBJ1-2	ASSGPLTANYGYT
TRBV11-2	TRBJ2-2	ASSLALAGFPTGELF
TRBV21-1	TRBJ2-3	ASSLPSTDTQY
TRBV12-5	TRBJ1-2	ASGTGTSHYGYT
TRBV9	TRBJ2-5	ASSSGQGIETQY
TRBV27	TRBJ1-2	ASSLLGGDSATNYGYT
TRBV4-1	TRBJ2-7	ASSQDSIHDSGLHEQY
TRBV5-5	TRBJ2-7	ASSETGGIAYEQY
TRBV11-3	TRBJ2-7	ASSSGLAGDRDEQY
TRBV7-3	TRBJ2-1	ASSLKGLAGGSQF
TRBV2	TRBJ1-1	ASSEQAVNTEAF
TRBV27	TRBJ2-1	ASSPGLAGDDEQF
TRBV11-2	TRBJ2-2	ASSLISWTGYTGELF
TRBV2	TRBJ2-5	ASSPHQGAWETQY
TRBV10-3	TRBJ2-1	AIGNSGRASYNEQF
TRBV9	TRBJ2-1	ASSGQEREPYNEQF